The 9 T cell receptor beta chains given below trace back to one sample, sequenced in a study of molecular identifiers for immune sequencing clone quantification (dated 2018 in TCRdb). The library was produced with PCR. The sequencer was an Illumina HiSeq 4000. TCRdb reprocessed the public reads (quality trimming at Q25 with fastp, clone calling with MiXCR) and kept in-frame beta chains. Rows are combined by CDR3 protein, so each entry shows the most common genes and DNA. In this sample the table shows about 320,000 distinct CDR3 sequences, 20% to 25% of which occur a single time. Approximately 0.8% of the sample comes from the top ten. The sequenced material came from naive CD8+ T cells from blood, with Jurkat cell RNA spiked in. What the cell subset or site label conveys for this sample: FACS-sorted CD8+CD4-CCR7+CD45RA+ naive T cells. The receptors were gathered from a human donor in good health. Some libraries in this study had Jurkat cell RNA spiked in.

The chain carries TRBV24-1 and TRBJ2-7; D call uncertain. CDR3 length equals 12 residues. Germline CDR1 is KGHDR and CDR2 is SFDVKD. Trimming took 0 bases from V and 4 from J, leaving 3 bases between them. CDR3 amino acids: CATSDLGYEQYF. CDR3 nucleotide sequence: TGTGCCACCAGTGATTTGGGATACGAGCAGTACTTC.

This clonotype has at least ten counts. The J gene is TRBJ2-7, the V gene TRBV5-5; no definite D call. Germline V gives CDR1 SGHKS, CDR2 YYEKEE (reference sequence). CDR3 length equals 13 residues. V lost 1 base, J lost 5 bases, and 10 bases lay in between. As DNA, the CDR3 is TGTGCCAGCAGCTTGCTGGGGTCCCACGAGCAGTACTTC. Encoded protein: CASSLLGSHEQYF.

This clonotype showed up just a few times. V is TRBV3-1 and J is TRBJ2-2; possible D gene TRBD1, 5 bases. CDR3 length: 16 amino acids. V lost 4 bases, J lost 1 base, and 13 bases lay in between. Germline lookup yields CDR1 LGHDT and CDR2 YNNKEL (reference sequence). This CDR3 is CASSPNVGLNTGELFF. DNA for the CDR3: TGTGCCAGCAGCCCAAATGTGGGGCTGAACACCGGGGAGCTGTTTTTT.

With regard to this clonotype: Germline is not matched at one junction end, which may reflect a read error. The V call is TRBV6-5, the J call TRBJ1-4; D unclear. The V gene's germline CDR1 is MNHEY and CDR2 SVGAGI. This CDR3 contains 17 residues. The CDR3 sequence is CASNYTWYKTTNEKLFF. Written as DNA, the CDR3 is TGTGCCAGCAATTACACTTGGTACAAAACAACTAATGAAAAACTGTTTTTT.

Ten or more counts support this clonotype. J is TRBJ2-7 and V is TRBV7-6; D may be TRBD2 (5 bases). CDR1 and CDR2 from the germline V gene are SGHVS and FNYEAQ. V was cut by 2 bases and J by 6 bases, with 17 bases left in between. CDR3 size: 15 residues. The CDR3 DNA reads as TGTGCCAGCAGCTTAAGTCCGGGGATAAGTGTCGAGCAGTACTTC. It codes for CASSLSPGISVEQYF.

Remarks on this clonotype: Being one base from a much bigger clone, this may be a read error. This chain uses TRBV20-1 with TRBJ2-2, with 8 bases that match TRBD2. The CDR3 loop spans 16 amino acids. The germline gives CDR1 DFQATT, CDR2 SNEGSKA (reference sequence). The CDR3: CGARILRGANTGELFF. CDR3 in DNA: TGCGGTGCTAGAATCTTGCGGGGGGCGAACACCGGGGAGCTGTTTTTT.

This clonotype was picked up a small number of times. The chain carries TRBV6-2 or TRBV6-3 and TRBJ2-3; maybe TRBD2 (6 bases). The germline V gene encodes CDR1 MNHEY and CDR2 SVGEGT. CDR3 length: 14 residues. V was trimmed by 4 bases and J by 1 base, leaving 9 bases between them. CDR3: CASSLWGGTDTQYF. The CDR3 nucleotides read TGTGCCAGCAGTTTGTGGGGGGGCACAGATACGCAGTATTTT.

This clonotype was recorded at least ten times. The chain joins TRBV6-5 to TRBJ2-2, with 8 bases identical to TRBD1. CDR1 MNHEY and CDR2 SVGAGI come from the germline V gene. The CDR3 has 15 residues. The J segment lost 6 bases and the V segment lost 2 bases, leaving 5 bases of the junction unmatched. The CDR3 DNA sequence: TGTGCCAGCAGTTACGGGACAGGTACCGCCGGGGAGCTGTTTTTT. Protein product: CASSYGTGTAGELFF.

This clonotype was seen at least ten times. V gene TRBV7-9 combines with J gene TRBJ2-7; the match to TRBD2 covers 7 bases. The CDR3 has 14 amino acids. Germline CDR1 is SEHNR and CDR2 is FQNEAQ (reference sequence). Losses at the gene ends were 5 bases for V and 2 bases for J; bases not matched to a gene: 6. The CDR3 DNA is TGTGCCAGCAGCCCGGGAGGCGGAACCTACGAGCAGTACTTC. Protein: CASSPGGGTYEQYF.